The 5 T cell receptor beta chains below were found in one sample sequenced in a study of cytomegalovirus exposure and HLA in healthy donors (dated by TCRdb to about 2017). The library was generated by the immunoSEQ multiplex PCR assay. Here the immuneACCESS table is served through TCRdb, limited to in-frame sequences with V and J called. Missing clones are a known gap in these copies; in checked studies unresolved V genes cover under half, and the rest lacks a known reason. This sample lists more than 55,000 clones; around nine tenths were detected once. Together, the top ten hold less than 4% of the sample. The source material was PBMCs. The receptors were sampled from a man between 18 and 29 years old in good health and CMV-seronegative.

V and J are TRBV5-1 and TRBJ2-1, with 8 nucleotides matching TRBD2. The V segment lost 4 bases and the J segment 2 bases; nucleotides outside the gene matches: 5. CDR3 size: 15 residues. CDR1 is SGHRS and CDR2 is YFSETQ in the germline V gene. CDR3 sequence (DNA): TGCGCCAGCAGCCAGACTAGCGAGACCTACAATGAGCAGTTCTTC. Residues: CASSQTSETYNEQFF.

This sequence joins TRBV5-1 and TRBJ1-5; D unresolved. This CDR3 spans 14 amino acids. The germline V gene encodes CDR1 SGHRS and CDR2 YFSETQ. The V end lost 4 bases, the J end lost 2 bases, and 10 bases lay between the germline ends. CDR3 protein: CASSPLGGNQPQHF. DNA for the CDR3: TGCGCCAGCAGCCCCCTCGGGGGCAATCAGCCCCAGCATTTT.

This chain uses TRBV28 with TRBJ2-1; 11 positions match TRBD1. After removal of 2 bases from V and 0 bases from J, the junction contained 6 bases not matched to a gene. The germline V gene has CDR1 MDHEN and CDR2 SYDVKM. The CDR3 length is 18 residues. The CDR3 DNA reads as TGTGCCAGCAGTTTACCTGGACAGGGGGCGGGCTCCTACAATGAGCAGTTCTTC. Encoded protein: CASSLPGQGAGSYNEQFF.

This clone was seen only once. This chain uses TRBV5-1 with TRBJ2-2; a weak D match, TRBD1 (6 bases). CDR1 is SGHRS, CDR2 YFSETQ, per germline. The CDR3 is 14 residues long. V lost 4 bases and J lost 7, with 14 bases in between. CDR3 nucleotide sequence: TGCGCCAGCAGCCAAATACAGGGAAGCGGGGAGCTGTTTTTT. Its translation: CASSQIQGSGELFF.

The CDR3 nucleotides read TGTGCCACCAACAGGGGAGTCGGCTACACCTTC. Translation: CATNRGVGYTF. The chain combines TRBV6-6 with TRBJ1-2, with 7 bases that match TRBD1. The germline V gene encodes CDR1 MNHNY and CDR2 SVGAGI (reference sequence). V shed 10 bases, J shed 8 bases, and the junction held 7 bases outside the gene matches. CDR3 length: 11 residues.